A selection of T cell receptor beta chains follows, all from one sample in a study of T cell responses to AZD1222 COVID-19 vaccine. Data came from immunoSEQ multiplex PCR; TCRdb stores just in-frame clones and leaves some out. The table records roughly 130,000 clones, roughly 90% of them present only once. Specimen: peripheral blood, collected on day 0 of AZD1222 vaccination. The receptors were sampled from an adult in good health. Each CDR3 is given with its conserved first and last residue. A D gene is named only where the DNA matches it firmly.

cdr3_aa,v_call,d_call
CASSQEGLVYNEQFF,TRBV3-1/TRBV3-2,TRBD2
CASSSGLGISEQYF,TRBV5-1,TRBD2
CASSLYRGSSYEQYF,TRBV7-8,TRBD1
CASSFFPGSSGRDPDTQYF,TRBV7-3,TRBD2
CASSQAHVGTGELFF,TRBV3-1/TRBV3-2,NA
CASSDRTSGRYEQFF,TRBV13,TRBD2
CASRPGGPGYGYTF,TRBV19,NA
CASTVGSVETQYF,TRBV2,NA
CSVEEGRSAFF,TRBV29-1,NA
CASSWGPGQANYGYTF,TRBV7-9,TRBD1
CASGKSIGQPQHF,TRBV27,NA
CASSPSPPDYYGYTF,TRBV7-2,NA
CASSLLAGNGKTQYF,TRBV3-1/TRBV3-2,TRBD2
CASSPTGWGNQPQHF,TRBV4-1,TRBD1
CASSLRAGWENTEAFF,TRBV11-3,NA
CASSRDTAGEKLFF,TRBV6-5,NA
CASSNRDFLQETQYF,TRBV19,NA
CASSTRSYGYTF,TRBV12-3/TRBV12-4,NA
CASSLGGGTEAFF,TRBV7-9,NA
CASSLDPGGVTEAFF,TRBV11-2,TRBD1
CASSVDRGTGNTIYF,TRBV9,TRBD1
CASTTDSGNTIYF,TRBV6-5,NA
CASSGGTDSPLHF,TRBV18,NA
CASSSPGAGGEKLFF,TRBV5-5,NA
CASRSVVSTDTQYF,TRBV5-5,NA
CASSLGERETQYF,TRBV28,NA
CAWSSQTSGTTNEQFF,TRBV30,TRBD2
CASSLSGSDEQFF,TRBV27,NA
CASALWATEAFF,TRBV19,NA
CSVEGGWDEQYF,TRBV29-1,NA
CASSPLTGGKSYEQYF,TRBV4-1,NA
CATSRVTAQPQHF,TRBV15,NA
CASSPPGTANTEAFF,TRBV18,NA
CASTPGQGNTEAFF,TRBV5-1,TRBD1
CAWRDTYTYEQYF,TRBV30,NA
CASSSRGPNTEAFF,TRBV7-2,NA
CASSYEGGTDTQYF,TRBV6-5,NA
CASSLTGDGQPQHF,TRBV19,TRBD1